These 24 T cell receptor beta chains were all obtained from the same sample, sequenced in a study of T cell responses to AZD1222 COVID-19 vaccine (dated by TCRdb to about 2021). Explained via the paper, the time point label denotes: baseline before first vaccination. To prepare the library, the immunoSEQ multiplex PCR assay was applied. The clones in this table, taken by TCRdb from immuneACCESS, are in-frame only. Not every clone is retained; where verified, under half of the shortfall comes from an unresolved V gene, and the cause of the rest is unknown. This sample is represented by approximately 180,000 clones; roughly 88% of them were singletons. Roughly 7.7% of the sample is held by the ten biggest clonotypes. The sample was peripheral blood, taken on day 0 of AZD1222 vaccination. These receptors were obtained from an adult in good health.

The chain couples TRBV2 to TRBJ1-2, with no clear D. CDR1 and CDR2 from the germline V gene are SNHLY and FYNNEI. Between the trimmed V and J ends, which lost 2 bases and 4 bases, there was a span of 17 bases. This CDR3 is 16 amino acids long. The CDR3 region is CASSELGGPKAYGYTF. CDR3 bases: TGTGCCAGCAGTGAATTGGGAGGTCCTAAGGCCTATGGCTACACCTTC.

With regard to this clone: At the DNA level, this CDR3 is encoded by other sequences in the same sample as well. This chain links TRBV7-9 with TRBJ2-5, with 9 bases matching TRBD2. V lost 4 bases and J lost 5; bases outside the gene matches: 2. CDR3 length: 13 residues. Per the germline V gene, CDR1 is SEHNR and CDR2 is FQNEAQ (reference sequence). CDR3 protein: CASSSGLAETQYF. Written as DNA, the CDR3 is TGTGCCAGCAGCTCGGGACTAGCTGAGACCCAGTACTTC.

This clone appeared once. The chain has TRBV5-1 and TRBJ1-5, with TRBD1 identical over 7 bases. The V gene's germline CDR1 is SGHRS and CDR2 YFSETQ. The length of the CDR3 is 15 residues. J lost 3 bases, V lost 0 bases, and 3 bases had no gene match. The CDR3 reads CASSLGDRFNQPQHF. The CDR3 nucleotides read TGCGCCAGCAGCTTGGGGGACAGATTCAATCAGCCCCAGCATTTT.

The chain combines TRBV7-9 with TRBJ1-1; no reliable D call. The V end lost 5 bases, the J end lost 0 bases, and 7 bases lay between the germline ends. The CDR3 extends over 13 amino acids. Germline V CDR1 and CDR2: SEHNR, FQNEAQ (reference sequence). This CDR3 reads CASSARMNTEAFF. CDR3 coding DNA: TGTGCCAGCAGCGCTCGGATGAACACTGAAGCTTTCTTT.

The chain uses TRBV3-1 (or the pseudogene TRBV3-2) and TRBJ1-6; 9 bases match TRBD1. V lost 8 bases, J lost 6 bases, and 8 bases stayed unmatched. Germline V CDR1 and CDR2: LGHDT, YNNKEL (reference sequence). This CDR3 has 15 amino acids. The CDR3 is CASALRQGVNSPLHF. The CDR3 bases are TGTGCCAGCGCCCTAAGACAGGGGGTTAATTCACCCCTCCACTTT.

This sequence joins TRBV9 and TRBJ2-1; no clear D gene. Germline CDR1 is SGDLS and CDR2 is YYNGEE. CDR3 length: 14 amino acids. Trimming removed 0 bases from V and 10 bases from J, with 14 bases in between. The CDR3 protein is CASSVGGGGVEQFF. The CDR3 DNA reads as TGTGCCAGCAGCGTAGGAGGCGGTGGAGTGGAGCAGTTCTTC.

This chain links TRBV12-2 with TRBJ2-3; the table's D call of TRBD2 was not tested on the DNA. TRBV12-2 is given as a pseudogene. The CDR3 spans 22 residues. Here the CDR3 DNA reads TGTGCAAGTCGCTTATGGGCAGGAGAGTGGACTAGCGCAACTCTAATCACAGATACGCAGTATTTT. Translating gives CASRLWAGEWTSATLITDTQYF.

In its sample, this clone was seen a few times. The rearrangement links TRBV6-1 to TRBJ1-6; maybe TRBD1 (6 bases). The CDR3 has 16 amino acids. V was shortened by 6 bases and J by 3 bases, with 15 bases between the two germline ends. Germline V gene lookup returns CDR1 MNHNS and CDR2 SASEGT. CDR3 amino acids: CASRELQGDYNSPLHF. The CDR3 DNA is TGTGCCAGCAGAGAATTACAGGGCGACTATAATTCACCCCTCCACTTT.

The chain uses TRBV18 and TRBJ1-4; TRBD1 agrees at 7 bases. Per the germline V gene, CDR1 is KGHSH and CDR2 is LQKENI. The CDR3 runs 15 residues. The V gene end was trimmed by 3 bases and the J gene end by 1 base; junction bases not matched to a gene: 2. CDR3 nucleotides: TGTGCCAGCTCACCCCGACAGGGAACTAATGAAAAACTGTTTTTT. Its translation: CASSPRQGTNEKLFF.

The V call is TRBV27, the J call TRBJ2-7; D remains ambiguous. This CDR3 has 14 residues. CDR1 MNHEY and CDR2 SMNVEV come from the germline V gene (reference sequence). With 6 bases removed from V and 1 base from J, the gap between germline ends came to 13 bases. CDR3 in amino acids: CASSRETASYEQYF. CDR3 in DNA: TGTGCCAGCAGCAGAGAAACAGCTTCCTACGAGCAGTACTTC.

This clone was detected once. The chain carries TRBV9 and TRBJ1-2, with unresolved D. This CDR3 has 17 residues. The V gene lost 1 base and the J gene lost 4 bases, with 20 bases spanning the gap. Germline-derived CDR1 and CDR2 are SGDLS and YYNGEE. The chain's CDR3 is CASSVTADRYLGYGYTF. For the CDR3, the DNA is TGTGCCAGCAGCGTAACGGCGGATAGATACCTTGGCTATGGCTACACCTTC.

The rearrangement joins TRBV21-1 to TRBJ2-7; the D call of TRBD2 is as the table states it, not checked on the DNA. TRBV21-1 is a recognized pseudogene. CDR3 size: 19 residues. CDR3 sequence: CASSGPGTSGTPTPYEQYF. The DNA of the CDR3 is TGTGCCAGCAGCGGACCCGGGACTAGCGGGACTCCCACCCCTTACGAGCAGTACTTC.

The chain recombines TRBV7-9 with TRBJ2-2; D unclear. Trimming stripped 2 bases from V and 0 bases from J, with 7 bases between. Germline V CDR1 and CDR2: SEHNR, FQNEAQ (reference sequence). The CDR3 has 15 amino acids. The CDR3 region is CASSLHGPNTGELFF. The CDR3 DNA is TGTGCCAGCAGCTTACACGGTCCGAACACCGGGGAGCTGTTTTTT. The variable domain in full, with the rest retrieved from reference TRBV7-9 and TRBJ2-2, is DTGVSQNPRHKITKRGQNVTFRCDPISEHNRLYWYRQTLGQGPEFLTYFQNEAQLEKSRLLSDRFSAERPKGSFSTLEIQRTEQGDSAMYLCASSLHGPNTGELFFGEGSRLTVL.

The chain combines TRBV19 with TRBJ1-5; possibly TRBD1 for D (5 bases). This CDR3 has 16 amino acids. Germline V gives CDR1 LNHDA, CDR2 SQIVND (reference sequence). V lost 6 bases and J 0 bases, leaving 15 bases between the germline ends. The CDR3 loop reads CASSFSGQGSNQPQHF. CDR3 coding DNA: TGTGCCAGTAGCTTTTCAGGCCAGGGTAGCAATCAGCCCCAGCATTTT.

This clone was found a few times. This chain connects TRBV24-1 to TRBJ1-2; no reliable D call. Trimming took 3 bases from V and 4 from J, leaving 11 bases between them. This CDR3 has 14 amino acids. Germline CDR1 KGHDR, CDR2 SFDVKD. The CDR3 sequence: CATSDPKTVYGYTF. As DNA, the CDR3 is TGTGCCACCAGTGATCCCAAGACCGTCTATGGCTACACCTTC.

The chain has TRBV7-9 and TRBJ2-7; possibly TRBD1 for D (6 bases). The CDR3 totals 14 residues. The V end was cut by 1 base, the J end by 5 bases, with 12 bases between. The germline V gene has CDR1 SEHNR and CDR2 FQNEAQ (reference sequence). This CDR3 reads CASSLGRGPNEQYF. CDR3 DNA: TGTGCCAGCAGCTTAGGCAGGGGACCCAACGAGCAGTACTTC.

The chain is built from TRBV9 and TRBJ2-6; 11 nucleotides line up with TRBD1. V gave up 4 bases and J gave up 2 bases; unmatched junction bases: 8. The CDR3 has 18 residues. CDR1 and CDR2 (germline): SGDLS, YYNGEE. CDR3 amino acids: CASSTKPGQGAGANVLTF. In nucleotides, the CDR3 is TGTGCCAGCAGCACAAAACCGGGACAGGGGGCTGGGGCCAACGTCCTGACTTTC.

This chain joins TRBV27 and TRBJ2-7; no clear D. The CDR3 is 12 amino acids. CDR1 is MNHEY, CDR2 SMNVEV, per germline (reference sequence). V gave up 5 bases and J gave up 6 bases, with 11 bases separating them. The CDR3 spells CASSPPAREQYF. CDR3 bases: TGTGCCAGCAGTCCACCGGCACGCGAGCAGTACTTC.

V and J are TRBV9 and TRBJ2-3; D perhaps matches TRBD2 (6 bases). Germline loops: CDR1 SGDLS, CDR2 YYNGEE. The CDR3 totals 14 residues. V lost 2 bases and J lost 1, with 8 bases in between. In DNA form, the CDR3 reads TGTGCCAGCAGCGTTGCTAGCGGCACAGATACGCAGTATTTT. As protein: CASSVASGTDTQYF.

This rearrangement joins TRBV3-1 (or the pseudogene TRBV3-2) to TRBJ1-1; 8 positions match TRBD1. This CDR3 is built from 17 residues. Trimming cost V 5 bases and J 6 bases; bases outside gene matches: 17. Germline V gives CDR1 LGHDT, CDR2 YNNKEL (reference sequence). The CDR3 DNA sequence: TGTGCCAGCAGCTGCGAACGGTCGGGACAGGAGCACCCTGAAGCTTTCTTT. Amino acids: CASSCERSGQEHPEAFF.

V and J are TRBV27 and TRBJ1-6; D is unresolved. The CDR3 loop spans 12 amino acids. Trimming shortened V by 3 bases and J by 13 bases, and 10 bases separated the two germline ends. CDR1 is MNHEY and CDR2 is SMNVEV in the germline V gene (reference sequence). The CDR3: CASSLGGPPLHF. CDR3 coding DNA: TGTGCCAGCAGTTTGGGAGGACCGCCCCTCCACTTT.

The chain recombines TRBV10-2 with TRBJ2-1; D assignment may be TRBD1 or TRBD2 (5 bases each). V lost 4 bases to trimming and J lost 3 bases, with 13 bases between them. Germline loops: CDR1 WSHSY, CDR2 SAAADI. This CDR3 contains 15 residues. CDR3 coding DNA: TGCGCCAGCAGTGGTGGGAGAGGGGTCTACAATGAGCAGTTCTTC. It specifies CASSGGRGVYNEQFF.

A single count supports this clone. The V call is TRBV28, the J call TRBJ2-2; D uncertain. Germline CDR1 and CDR2: MDHEN and SYDVKM. The CDR3 is 13 amino acids. Trimming left V 5 bases short and J 5 bases short, with 9 bases between. CDR3 in DNA: TGTGCCAGCAGTCCCTGGAAAACCGGGGAGCTGTTTTTT. Its translation: CASSPWKTGELFF.

V is TRBV6-5 and J is TRBJ2-7; the D gene is possibly TRBD2 (5 bases). The length of the CDR3 is 15 residues. V lost 6 bases and J 4 bases, leaving 19 bases between the germline ends. Germline V gene sequence: CDR1 MNHEY, CDR2 SVGAGI. CDR3 sequence: CASRTNGEGRYEQYF. Written as DNA, the CDR3 is TGTGCCAGCAGGACTAACGGAGAGGGCCGATACGAGCAGTACTTC.